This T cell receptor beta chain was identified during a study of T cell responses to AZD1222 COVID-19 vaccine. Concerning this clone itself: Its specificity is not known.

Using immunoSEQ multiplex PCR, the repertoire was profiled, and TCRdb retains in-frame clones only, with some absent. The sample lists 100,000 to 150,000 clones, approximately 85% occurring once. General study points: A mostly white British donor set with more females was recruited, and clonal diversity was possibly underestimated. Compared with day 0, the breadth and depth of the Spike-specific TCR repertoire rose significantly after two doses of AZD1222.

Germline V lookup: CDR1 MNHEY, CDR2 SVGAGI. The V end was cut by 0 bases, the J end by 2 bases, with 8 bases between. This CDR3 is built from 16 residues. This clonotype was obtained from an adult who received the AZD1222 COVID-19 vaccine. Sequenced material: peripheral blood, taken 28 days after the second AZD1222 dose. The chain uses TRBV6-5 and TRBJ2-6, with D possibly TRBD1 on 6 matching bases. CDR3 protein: CASSYSTGPGANVLTF. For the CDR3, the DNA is TGTGCCAGCAGTTACTCCACAGGGCCTGGGGCCAACGTCCTGACTTTC.